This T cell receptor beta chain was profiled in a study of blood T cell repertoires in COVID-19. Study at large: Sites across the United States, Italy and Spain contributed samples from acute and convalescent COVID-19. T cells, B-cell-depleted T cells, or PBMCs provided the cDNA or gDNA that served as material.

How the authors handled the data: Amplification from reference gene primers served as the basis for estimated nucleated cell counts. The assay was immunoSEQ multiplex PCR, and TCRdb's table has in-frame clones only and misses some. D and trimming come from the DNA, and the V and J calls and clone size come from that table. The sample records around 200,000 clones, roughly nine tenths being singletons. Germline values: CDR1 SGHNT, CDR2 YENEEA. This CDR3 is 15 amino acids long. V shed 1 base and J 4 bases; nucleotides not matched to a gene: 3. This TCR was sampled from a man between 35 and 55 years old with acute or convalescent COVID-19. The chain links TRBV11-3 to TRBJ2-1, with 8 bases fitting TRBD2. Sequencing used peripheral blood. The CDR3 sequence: CASSLGTSRYNEQFF. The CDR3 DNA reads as TGTGCCAGCAGCTTAGGGACTAGCCGATACAATGAGCAGTTCTTC.